This T cell receptor beta chain was documented in a study of T cells in Graves' hyperthyroidism and ophthalmopathy. Regarding the study as a whole: Most thyroid clonotypes expanded above 0.001 appeared in blood too.

This CDR3 is built from 14 residues. CDR1 is SGHRS, CDR2 YFSETQ, per germline. V shed 7 bases and J shed 0 bases, with 11 bases lying between them. As to this clonotype: Its antigen is unknown.

RNA transcripts provided the source from which TCR beta CDR3 regions were amplified. TCR CDR3 underwent first-round RT-PCR with the HTBI primer set. Each CDR3 protein is one row after TCRdb ran MiXCR on the multiplex PCR reads. The repertoire holds approximately 400,000 distinct CDR3 sequences, with around 16% as singletons. Newly diagnosed hyperthyroidism patients aged 18 to 65 years had disease lasting under 2 months. The sequenced material came from blood. This TCR was sampled from a woman aged 18-29 years with Graves' hyperthyroidism that later progressed to Graves' ophthalmopathy. The chain has TRBV5-1 and TRBJ2-1; D gene unclear. The CDR3 here is CASGDQSSYNEQFF. The DNA of the CDR3 is TGCGCCAGCGGCGACCAAAGCTCCTACAATGAGCAGTTCTTC.